This T cell receptor (beta chain) was captured in a study of cytomegalovirus exposure and HLA in healthy donors. PCR primers comprised 60 Vbeta and 13 Jbeta primers. The data were produced by immunoSEQ multiplex PCR, yet TCRdb's version contains in-frame clones alone and is incomplete. Here the sample spans 150,000 or so clones, 84% being singletons. Per germline, CDR1 SGHDN and CDR2 FVKESK. The CDR3 is 13 residues long. The V end was cut by 4 bases, the J end by 3 bases, with 8 bases between. The sequence derives from a man aged 25 to 40 in good health and CMV-seronegative. The sample comprised PBMCs. The V and J genes are TRBV14 and TRBJ2-3; D is unresolved. The CDR3 coding sequence is TGTGCCAGCAGCCTTCTCGGGACAGATACGCAGTATTTT. Amino acid sequence: CASSLLGTDTQYF.